The rows below give T cell receptor beta chains drawn from one sample of a study of beta chain features in type 1 diabetes. Repertoires were generated with immunoSEQ multiplex PCR, while TCRdb's copy carries only in-frame clones and drops some. The data contain about 340,000 clones, about 13% of them seen just once; the ten biggest clones take up roughly 0.015%. The sample taken for sequencing was naive CD4+ T cells from blood. These receptors were collected from a young woman with type 1 diabetes. CDR3s include the opening cysteine and the closing phenylalanine or tryptophan. Fields, in order: D gene, J gene, V gene, clone size, CDR3 DNA, CDR3 protein. The D gene is left open where the match is weak. Rows give clone size only sometimes, using once, few, many, or a class for an expanded clone.

NA TRBJ2-3 TRBV28 NA TGTGCCAGCAGTAGGGGTGGCAGCACAGATACGCAGTATTTT CASSRGGSTDTQYF
TRBD2 TRBJ2-7 TRBV4-2 NA TGTGCCAGCAGCCAAGATAGTAGTAGCGGGCCAACGTACGAGCAGTACTTC CASSQDSSSGPTYEQYF
TRBD1 TRBJ1-2 TRBV7-9 NA TGTGCCAGCAGCTTAACAGGGGGTGGGCTTGGCTACACCTTC CASSLTGGGLGYTF
TRBD2 TRBJ2-1 TRBV5-4 NA TGTGCCAGCAGCCCTAGCGGGAGAGTCTACAATGAGCAGTTCTTC CASSPSGRVYNEQFF
NA TRBJ1-2 TRBV28 few TGTGCCAGCAGCACTCGCTTCGAGGGGGTGGGAGGCTACACCTTC CASSTRFEGVGGYTF
NA TRBJ2-1 TRBV2 few TGTGCCAGCAGTCAGGGGATCGATGAGCAGTTCTTC CASSQGIDEQFF
NA TRBJ1-5 TRBV7-9 NA TGTGCCAGCAGCTTAGCCCGGCCGGGAGAGGGGCCCCAGCATTTT CASSLARPGEGPQHF
NA TRBJ1-2 TRBV28 NA TGTGCCTCTGGCCCCTCTGACTATGGCTACACCTTC CASGPSDYGYTF
NA TRBJ2-5 TRBV18 NA TGTGCCAGCTCACCGGGGCATCAAGAGACCCAGTACTTC CASSPGHQETQYF
NA TRBJ2-1 TRBV7-3 few TGTGCCAGCAGCTCCGGCCAGGGCTCCTACAATGAGCAGTTCTTC CASSSGQGSYNEQFF
NA TRBJ2-1 TRBV28 NA TGTGCCAGCAGTCCTCGTAGTGAGCAGTTCTTC CASSPRSEQFF
NA TRBJ2-6 TRBV11-2 NA TGTGCCAGCAGCTTAGTAGGAGGGTCTGGGGCCAACGTCCTGACTTTC CASSLVGGSGANVLTF
TRBD1 TRBJ2-7 TRBV6-5 NA TGTGCCAGCAGTTACGGGGGGACAGGGGGCTTCTACGAGCAGTACTTC CASSYGGTGGFYEQYF
NA TRBJ2-1 TRBV5-1 few TGCGCCAGCAGCCTCCTATTGGGGAGGAATGAGCAGTTCTTC CASSLLLGRNEQFF
NA TRBJ1-4 TRBV30 NA TGTGCCTGGAGTGCTGGGCAGGGGCCAGAAAAACTGTTTTTT CAWSAGQGPEKLFF
NA TRBJ1-1 TRBV15 NA TGTGCCACCAGCAGGGCGTCTCAGGGCTTTGGCACTGAAGCTTTCTTT CATSRASQGFGTEAFF
TRBD2 TRBJ2-1 TRBV6-6 NA TGTGCCAGCAGTTTAACTAGCGATGAGCAGTTCTTC CASSLTSDEQFF
NA TRBJ2-5 TRBV10-1 few TGCGCCAGCAGTCCAGGAGCTCAAGGGGGCCAAGAGACCCAGTACTTC CASSPGAQGGQETQYF
TRBD1 TRBJ1-2 TRBV30 NA TGTGCCTGGACCAGTCCCTCACGCAGGGGGCCTCGTGGCTACACCTTC CAWTSPSRRGPRGYTF
TRBD2 TRBJ2-5 TRBV28 NA TGTGCCAGCAGTACCGGGACTAGCGGGACCCAAGAGACCCAGTACTTC CASSTGTSGTQETQYF
TRBD2 TRBJ2-5 TRBV5-1 NA TGCGCCAGCAGCTTGACTAGCGGGAGGCCCTGGGAGACCCAGTACTTC CASSLTSGRPWETQYF